This TCR beta chain was recorded in a study of CD8 T cells in Susac syndrome (dated by TCRdb to between 2018 and 2021). At the level of the whole study: Among the Susac syndrome patients who were sequenced, clinically active disease was present in six and clinical remission was observed in under ten. At the time of blood withdrawal, Susac syndrome patients were either therapy-naive, taking corticosteroids (with some also receiving IVIg), or on IVIg alone. Repertoire sequencing was used to test whether CD8+ T cell activation and differentiation in Susac syndrome was antigen driven. Findings and caveats that apply to the study as a whole: No clonal expansion was detected in the CD4+ T cell repertoire of Susac syndrome patients. The study acknowledged that relatively few individuals were included in the TCR sequencing and HLA analysis.

RNA was extracted with the RNeasy kit and roughly 0.45 to 1 ug was reverse transcribed using random hexamers. The immunoSEQ multiplex PCR assay, covering 54 Vbeta and 13 Jbeta segments, was used to amplify TCR beta CDR3 regions. To correct PCR amplification bias, a synthetic template baseline was used for both primer optimization and computational correction. The original methods were these. Only productive sequences were kept, with reads annotated to V, D and J genes according to IMGT and analyzed in immunoSEQ Analyzer. Clonality was computed as one minus Shannon entropy normalized by log2 of the number of productive unique sequences. Public and private clones were assessed among the 100 most prevalent clones of each patient and control. Susac-specific clones were defined as absent from healthy and MS cohorts, over a thousand published viral clones and other ImmuneACCESS disease sequences. The public reads were quality trimmed at Q25 with fastp and then assembled into clones with MiXCR by TCRdb, keeping productive beta chains. CDR3 protein sequences are deduplicated, and each keeps its most common genes and DNA. The V and J calls follow TCRdb's processing rather than the paper's. The sample table contains 120,000 to 150,000 distinct CDR3 sequences; only one count was recorded for more than 90% of them. The ten largest clonotypes hold 0.075% to 0.09% of the sample.

High-throughput TCR beta sequencing profiled peripheral blood CD8+ and CD4+ T cells from healthy donors, Susac syndrome patients and multiple sclerosis patients. The Susac syndrome patients fulfilled recently defined diagnostic criteria for definite or probable disease. Bulk CD8+ and CD4+ T cells were purified magnetically by negative isolation, whereas CD8+ TEMRA cells were enriched by FACS. Blood was drawn into EDTA tubes, processed within 24 hours, and PBMCs were isolated by density gradient centrifugation. PBMCs destined for TCR sequencing were cryopreserved in liquid nitrogen and later thawed in a 37 °C water bath. The sorted or isolated CD4+, CD8+ and CD8+ TEMRA cells reached a purity of at least 90%. As for this clonotype: It lacks a known antigen. Base quality data are lacking; no much larger clone is found one base away.

Its CDR3 holds 15 amino acids, cysteine through phenylalanine. The read is trimmed to its CDR3 DNA, 45 bases read in frame from base 1. V gives up 6 bases and J gives up 4 bases, and the segment between their germline ends measures 18 bases. The source material was CD4+ T cells from PBMCs. The sequence is built from TRBV12-3 or TRBV12-4 and TRBJ2-5; the best D guess is TRBD2, with 6 bases matching. The TCR originated in a human donor with Susac syndrome. The DNA is as follows: TGTGCCAGCAGGCGGGACGTAACTAGAGGAGAGACCCAGTACTTC. Protein translation: CASRRDVTRGETQYF.